This record covers a single T cell receptor beta chain. The target antigen is unknown. The sample belongs to a study of cytomegalovirus exposure and HLA in healthy donors. The study, taken as a whole, reports: The study had only CMV serostatus as immune exposure information. An ancestry cluster, one associated with Asian ancestry, reportedly showed fewer N-insertions than the roughly 670-donor mean in a later analysis.

Primers for the PCR totalled 60 Vbeta and 13 Jbeta. TCRdb's table, derived via immunoSEQ multiplex PCR, lists solely in-frame clones and lacks some. This table has 150,000 to 200,000 clones, more than 60% appearing once. The sequence came from a woman aged 40 to 50 in good health and CMV-seropositive. Source material: PBMCs.

CDR3 DNA: TGTGCCAGCACATCGACTTCAGGGACACCCACAGATACGCAGTATTTT. It codes for CASTSTSGTPTDTQYF. V gene TRBV7-8 combines with J gene TRBJ2-3, with D tentatively TRBD1 (6 bases). Trimming took 7 bases from V and 2 from J, leaving 19 bases between them. The germline V gene encodes CDR1 SGHVS and CDR2 FQNEAQ. The CDR3 is 16 residues long.